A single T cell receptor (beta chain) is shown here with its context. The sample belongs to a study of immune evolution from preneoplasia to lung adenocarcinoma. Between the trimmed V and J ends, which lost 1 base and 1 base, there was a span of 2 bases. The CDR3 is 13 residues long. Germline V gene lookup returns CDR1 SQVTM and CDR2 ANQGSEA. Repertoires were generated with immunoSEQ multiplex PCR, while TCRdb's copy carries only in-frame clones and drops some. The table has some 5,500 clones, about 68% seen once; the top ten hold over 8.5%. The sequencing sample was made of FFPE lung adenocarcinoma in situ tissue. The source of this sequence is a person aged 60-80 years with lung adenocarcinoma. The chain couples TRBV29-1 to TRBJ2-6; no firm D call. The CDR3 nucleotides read TGCAGCGTTGAAGGGTCTGGGGCCAACGTCCTGACTTTC. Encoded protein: CSVEGSGANVLTF. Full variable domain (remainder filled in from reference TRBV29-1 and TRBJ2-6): SAVISQKPSRDICQRGTSLTIQCQVDSQVTMMFWYRQQPGQSLTLIATANQGSEATYESGFVIDKFPISRPNLTFSTLTVSNMSPEDSSIYLCSVEGSGANVLTFGAGSRLTVL.